This TCR beta chain appears in the sequencing data of a study of PD-1 blockade in classical Hodgkin lymphoma. Profiling relied on immunoSEQ multiplex PCR, and the TCRdb table lists in-frame clones only, not all of them. The sample has more than 95,000 clones, roughly 90% seen once; the top ten hold around a fifth. Time point meaning: cycle 4 day 1 (C4D1), after 5 to 7 weeks of nivolumab. The patients all showed relapse after autologous stem cell transplantation, while their brentuximab vedotin exposure varied. CDR3 length: 16 amino acids. Trimming removed 1 base from V and 4 bases from J, with 16 bases in between. CDR1 SGHAT and CDR2 FQNNGV come from the germline V gene.

This sequence originates from a human donor with classical Hodgkin lymphoma. The input for sequencing was peripheral blood mononuclear cells (PBMCs), taken before the fourth cycle of nivolumab. The genes are TRBV11-2 and TRBJ1-2; TRBD1 is a possible D gene (5 bases). The CDR3 DNA is TGTGCCAGCAGCTTAGGGGGCAGGGCCAACAGCTATGGCTACACCTTC. It is translated as CASSLGGRANSYGYTF. The variable domain in full, completed from reference TRBV11-2 and TRBJ1-2, reads EAGVAQSPRYKIIEKRQSVAFWCNPISGHATLYWYQQILGQGPKLLIQFQNNGVVDDSQLPKDRFSAERLKGVDSTLKIQPAKLEDSAVYLCASSLGGRANSYGYTFGSGTRLTVV.